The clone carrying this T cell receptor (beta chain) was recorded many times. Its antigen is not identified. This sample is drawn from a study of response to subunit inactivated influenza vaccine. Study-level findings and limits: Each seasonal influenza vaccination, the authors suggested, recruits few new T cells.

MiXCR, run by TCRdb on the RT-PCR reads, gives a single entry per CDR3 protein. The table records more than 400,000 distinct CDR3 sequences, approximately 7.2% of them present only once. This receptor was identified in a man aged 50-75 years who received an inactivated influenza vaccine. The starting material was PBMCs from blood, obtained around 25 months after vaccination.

DNA of the CDR3: TGCGCCAGCAGCTTGGCCTCGGACCAAGAGACCCAGTACTTC. Protein sequence: CASSLASDQETQYF. This chain joins TRBV5-1 and TRBJ2-5; D call uncertain. The CDR3 contains 14 residues. V shed 0 bases and J shed 0 bases, with 6 bases lying between them. The V gene's germline CDR1 is SGHRS and CDR2 YFSETQ.